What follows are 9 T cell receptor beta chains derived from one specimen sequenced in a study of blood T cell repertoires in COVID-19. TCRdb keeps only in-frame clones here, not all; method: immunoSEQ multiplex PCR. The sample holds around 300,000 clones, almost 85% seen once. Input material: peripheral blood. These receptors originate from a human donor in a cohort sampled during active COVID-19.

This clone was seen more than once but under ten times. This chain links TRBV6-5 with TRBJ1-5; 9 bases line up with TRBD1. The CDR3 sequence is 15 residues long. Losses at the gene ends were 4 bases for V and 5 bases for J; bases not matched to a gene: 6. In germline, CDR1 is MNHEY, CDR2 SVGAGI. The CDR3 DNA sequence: TGTGCCAGCAGTTTAGGACAGGGGCCCGATCAGCCCCAGCATTTT. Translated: CASSLGQGPDQPQHF.

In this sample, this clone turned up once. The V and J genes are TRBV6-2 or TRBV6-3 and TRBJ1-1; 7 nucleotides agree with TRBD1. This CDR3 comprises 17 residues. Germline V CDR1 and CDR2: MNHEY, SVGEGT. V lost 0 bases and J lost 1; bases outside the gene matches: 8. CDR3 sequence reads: CASSYSRRQGKNTEAFF. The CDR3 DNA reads TGTGCCAGCAGTTACTCGCGTAGACAGGGAAAGAACACTGAAGCTTTCTTT.

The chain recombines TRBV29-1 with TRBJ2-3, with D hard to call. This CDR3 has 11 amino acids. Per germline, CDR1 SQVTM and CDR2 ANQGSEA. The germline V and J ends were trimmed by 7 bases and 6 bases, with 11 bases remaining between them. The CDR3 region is CSDNKWDTQYF. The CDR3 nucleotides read TGCAGCGACAATAAATGGGATACGCAGTATTTT.

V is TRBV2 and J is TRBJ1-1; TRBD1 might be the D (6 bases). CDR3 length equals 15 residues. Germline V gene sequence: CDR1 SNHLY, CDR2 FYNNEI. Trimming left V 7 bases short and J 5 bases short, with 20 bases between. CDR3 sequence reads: CASTMGGGARTEAFF. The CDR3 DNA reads TGTGCCAGCACGATGGGGGGGGGCGCAAGGACTGAAGCTTTCTTT.

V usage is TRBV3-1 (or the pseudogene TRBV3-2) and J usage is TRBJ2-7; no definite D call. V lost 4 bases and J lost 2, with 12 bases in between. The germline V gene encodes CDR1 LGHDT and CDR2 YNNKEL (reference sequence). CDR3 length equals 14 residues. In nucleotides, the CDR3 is TGTGCCAGCAGCCGCGACGGTGGAGCCTACGAGCAGTACTTC. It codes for CASSRDGGAYEQYF.

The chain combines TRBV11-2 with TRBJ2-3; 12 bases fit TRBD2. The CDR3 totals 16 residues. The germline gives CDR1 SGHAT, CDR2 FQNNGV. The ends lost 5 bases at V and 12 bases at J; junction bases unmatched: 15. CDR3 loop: CASSPSWLAGGQGQYF. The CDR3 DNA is TGTGCCAGCAGCCCCTCGTGGCTAGCGGGGGGGCAGGGACAGTATTTT.

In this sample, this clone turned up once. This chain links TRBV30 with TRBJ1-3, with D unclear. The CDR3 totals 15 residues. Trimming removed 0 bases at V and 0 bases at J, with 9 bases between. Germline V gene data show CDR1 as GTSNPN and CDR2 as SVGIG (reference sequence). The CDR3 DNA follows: TGTGCCTGGAGTGTAGCGGCGAACTCTGGAAACACCATATATTTT. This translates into CAWSVAANSGNTIYF. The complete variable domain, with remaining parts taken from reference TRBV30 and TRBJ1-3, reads SQTIHQWPATLVQPVGSPLSLECTVEGTSNPNLYWYRQAAGRGLQLLFYSVGIGQISSEVPQNLSASRPQDRQFILSSKKLLLSDSGFYLCAWSVAANSGNTIYFGEGSWLTVV.

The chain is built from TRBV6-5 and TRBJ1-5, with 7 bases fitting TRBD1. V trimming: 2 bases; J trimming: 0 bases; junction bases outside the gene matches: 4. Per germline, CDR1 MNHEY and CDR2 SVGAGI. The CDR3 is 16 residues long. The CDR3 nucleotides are TGTGCCAGCAGTTACAAAGGGGGCAATAGCAATCAGCCCCAGCATTTT. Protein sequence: CASSYKGGNSNQPQHF.

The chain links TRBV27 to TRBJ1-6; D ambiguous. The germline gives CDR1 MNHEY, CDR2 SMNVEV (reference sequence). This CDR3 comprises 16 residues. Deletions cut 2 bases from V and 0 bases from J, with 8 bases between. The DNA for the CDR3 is TGTGCCAGCAGTTTAAGCGGGATCTCCTATAATTCACCCCTCCACTTT. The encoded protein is CASSLSGISYNSPLHF.